These 32 T cell receptor beta chains were all obtained from the same sample, sequenced in a study of breast tumors, draining lymph nodes, adjacent tissues. TCRdb passed the multiplex PCR reads through MiXCR, listing each CDR3 protein once. The table records about 22,000 distinct CDR3 sequences, 45% to 65% of them present only once. Sequenced: breast tumor tissue. Receptors were obtained from a female donor with breast cancer. Some clones in this sample may be carry-over from other donors' samples.

The V call is TRBV2, the J call TRBJ1-2, with D perhaps matching TRBD1 (5 bases). CDR3 length equals 13 residues. Germline assignment: CDR1 SNHLY and CDR2 FYNNEI. The ends were cut back, 1 base at V and 5 bases at J, with 8 bases in the middle. The DNA for the CDR3 is TGTGCCAGCAGTGAAGGGACACGGTATGGCTACACCTTC. Protein sequence: CASSEGTRYGYTF. Together with reference TRBV2 and TRBJ1-2, the CDR3 gives the full variable domain: EPEVTQTPSHQVTQMGQEVILRCVPISNHLYFYWYRQILGQKVEFLVSFYNNEISEKSEIFDDQFSVERPDGSNFTLKIRSTKLEDSAMYFCASSEGTRYGYTFGSGTRLTVV.

This clonotype qualifies as medium-sized. This may stem from a read error, because a much larger clone lies one nucleotide away. This rearrangement joins TRBV5-8 to TRBJ2-7; possible D gene TRBD2, 5 bases. V was trimmed by 4 bases and J by 3 bases, leaving 23 bases between them. CDR1 SGHTS and CDR2 YDEGEE come from the germline V gene. The CDR3 extends over 17 amino acids. The CDR3 DNA follows: TGTGCCAGCAGCCAGAGAAGCGCGAGGGCCCCAAGCTACGAGCAGTACTTC. This encodes CASSQRSARAPSYEQYF.

This clonotype was counted ten times or more. The chain carries TRBV7-9 and TRBJ2-5; TRBD2 agrees at 10 bases. This CDR3 contains 15 residues. The germline V gene encodes CDR1 SEHNR and CDR2 FQNEAQ (reference sequence). Germline trimming cut 7 bases from V and 4 bases from J; bases unmatched to any gene: 9. CDR3 loop: CASIQKRGGRETQYF. Written as DNA, the CDR3 is TGTGCCAGCATCCAAAAGCGGGGGGGCCGAGAGACCCAGTACTTC. The full variable domain, rest sourced from reference TRBV7-9 and TRBJ2-5, is DTGVSQNPRHKITKRGQNVTFRCDPISEHNRLYWYRQTLGQGPEFLTYFQNEAQLEKSRLLSDRFSAERPKGSFSTLEIQRTEQGDSAMYLCASIQKRGGRETQYFGPGTRLLVL.

By share, this clonotype ranks as large. The V call is TRBV2, the J call TRBJ1-2; D is unclear. V was clipped by 3 bases and J by 0 bases, with 11 bases between them. Germline-derived CDR1 and CDR2 are SNHLY and FYNNEI. The length of the CDR3 is 15 residues. The CDR3 DNA reads TGTGCCAGCAGTGAGATTATAGGGACTAACTATGGCTACACCTTC. It specifies CASSEIIGTNYGYTF.

The chain combines TRBV7-2 with TRBJ2-7; tentatively, D is TRBD1 or TRBD2 (6 bases each). CDR1 is SGHTA, CDR2 FQGNSA, per germline. The CDR3 has 16 amino acids. Trimming took off 5 bases at V and 4 bases at J, with 21 bases between the two ends. Here the CDR3 DNA reads TGTGCCAGCAGCAATCCCGGGGGCCCGAGGCGTTACGAGCAGTACTTC. Encoded protein: CASSNPGGPRRYEQYF.

V is TRBV7-3 and J is TRBJ2-3, with a possible D match to TRBD1 (6 bases). The J call is doubtful: the DNA matches TRBJ1-5 better. The CDR3 is 15 residues long. Germline CDR1 and CDR2: SGHTA and FQGTGA. CDR3 sequence (DNA): TGTGCCAGCAGCTTAGTGGGGGGGGGCACAGATACGCAGCATTTT. The encoded protein is CASSLVGGGTDTQHF.

This clonotype qualifies as medium-sized. This chain links TRBV29-1 with TRBJ1-2; TRBD1 matches at 11 bases. Germline lookup yields CDR1 SQVTM and CDR2 ANQGSEA. V was pared by 6 bases and J by 4 bases, with 13 bases of the junction left unmatched. This CDR3 region has 16 residues. The chain's CDR3 is CSVPMAPGTGGYGYTF. The CDR3 coding sequence is TGCAGCGTCCCCATGGCCCCCGGGACAGGGGGCTATGGCTACACCTTC.

The chain joins TRBV12-3 or TRBV12-4 to TRBJ1-5; D is possibly TRBD1 (5 bases). The CDR3 is made up of 13 amino acids. Trimming left V 4 bases short and J 6 bases short, with 10 bases between. The CDR3, as DNA: TGTGCCAGCAGTTCCTCCGGGGGTCAGCCCCAGCATTTT. It yields the protein CASSSSGGQPQHF.

This chain joins TRBV19 and TRBJ2-3; a possible D gene is TRBD2 (6 bases). This CDR3 contains 16 residues. Trimming stripped 3 bases from V and 0 bases from J, with 13 bases between. Germline V lookup: CDR1 LNHDA, CDR2 SQIVND (reference sequence). CDR3 sequence (DNA): TGTGCCAGTAGTATGAAGACTAGGACTAGCACAGATACGCAGTATTTT. This codes for CASSMKTRTSTDTQYF.

This clonotype qualifies as medium-sized (0.01 to 0.1%). The gene calls are TRBV7-2 and TRBJ1-5; a weak D match, TRBD1 (5 bases). This CDR3 spans 13 amino acids. V was trimmed by 5 bases and J by 4 bases, leaving 9 bases between them. The germline V gene encodes CDR1 SGHTA and CDR2 FQGNSA. The CDR3 loop is CASSPRGNQPQHF. CDR3 DNA sequence: TGTGCCAGCAGCCCGCGGGGGAATCAGCCCCAGCATTTT.

This clonotype was detected once. V usage is TRBV5-1 and J usage is TRBJ2-3; 9 bases align to TRBD2. The J segment lost 2 bases and the V segment lost 5 bases, leaving 6 bases of the junction unmatched. CDR1 and CDR2 from the germline V gene are SGHRS and YFSETQ. The CDR3 contains 15 residues. CDR3: CASSPLAGNTDTQYF. CDR3 bases: TGCGCCAGCAGTCCCCTAGCGGGGAACACAGATACGCAGTATTTT.

The rearrangement uses TRBV20-1 and TRBJ2-3, with 7 bases that match TRBD1. The V segment lost 0 bases and the J segment 0 bases; nucleotides outside the gene matches: 18. The CDR3 extends over 20 amino acids. Germline V gene sequence: CDR1 DFQATT, CDR2 SNEGSKA (reference sequence). CDR3 sequence: CSARDFLGEGGSSSTDTQYF. DNA for the CDR3: TGCAGTGCTAGAGACTTCCTTGGGGAAGGGGGCTCCTCTAGCACAGATACGCAGTATTTT.

The chain recombines TRBV29-1 with TRBJ1-4, with D unclear. Trimming stripped 6 bases from V and 0 bases from J, with 5 bases between. This CDR3 spans 12 amino acids. CDR1 and CDR2 (germline): SQVTM, ANQGSEA. The CDR3 reads CSVGATNEKLFF. Written as DNA, the CDR3 is TGCAGCGTAGGCGCAACTAATGAAAAACTGTTTTTT.

V usage is TRBV2 and J usage is TRBJ2-7; TRBD2 matches 9 bases. This CDR3 spans 15 amino acids. J gave up 0 bases and V 6 bases, and 6 bases lay outside the gene matches. Germline V gives CDR1 SNHLY, CDR2 FYNNEI. CDR3 sequence (DNA): TGTGCCAGCAGGACCGGGACTAGCTTCTCCTACGAGCAGTACTTC. Amino acid sequence: CASRTGTSFSYEQYF. The full variable domain, in which reference TRBV2 and TRBJ2-7 provide the parts outside the CDR3, is EPEVTQTPSHQVTQMGQEVILRCVPISNHLYFYWYRQILGQKVEFLVSFYNNEISEKSEIFDDQFSVERPDGSNFTLKIRSTKLEDSAMYFCASRTGTSFSYEQYFGPGTRLTVT.

The rearrangement links TRBV6-5 to TRBJ2-3; 8 bases fit TRBD1. The CDR3 is 11 residues long. Germline V lookup: CDR1 MNHEY, CDR2 SVGAGI. Trimming removed 6 bases from V and 11 bases from J; junction bases left unmatched: 4. CDR3 in amino acids: CASRLGTGQYF. CDR3 DNA sequence: TGTGCCAGCAGACTGGGGACAGGGCAGTATTTT.

The rearrangement joins TRBV15 to TRBJ2-1; 7 positions match TRBD1. The ends lost 0 bases at V and 6 bases at J; junction bases unmatched: 2. Germline V gene data show CDR1 as LNHNV and CDR2 as YYDKDF (reference sequence). The length of the CDR3 is 14 residues. The CDR3 sequence is CATSRDHRGNEQFF. In DNA form, the CDR3 reads TGTGCCACCAGCAGAGATCACAGGGGCAATGAGCAGTTCTTC.

This clonotype was seen only once. This chain connects TRBV24-1 to TRBJ2-5, with D unresolved. Per germline, CDR1 KGHDR and CDR2 SFDVKD. Trimming left V 6 bases short and J 5 bases short, with 21 bases between. The CDR3 totals 16 residues. The CDR3 is CATSTPGQAQGETQYF. The CDR3 DNA sequence: TGTGCCACCAGTACCCCTGGGCAGGCCCAAGGGGAGACCCAGTACTTC.

The chain is built from TRBV9 and TRBJ2-1, with D perhaps TRBD1 or TRBD2 (5 bases each). Germline V gene lookup returns CDR1 SGDLS and CDR2 YYNGEE. The CDR3 has 16 amino acids. Trimming took 4 bases from V and 8 from J, leaving 22 bases between them. CDR3 DNA sequence: TGTGCCAGCAGCCCCGGGGCGGCCTTGCTGAACTATGAGCAGTTCTTC. Its protein is CASSPGAALLNYEQFF.

This chain connects TRBV6-5 to TRBJ2-7; 7 positions agree with TRBD1. Germline V CDR1 and CDR2: MNHEY, SVGAGI. The CDR3 contains 13 residues. The ends lost 6 bases at V and 4 bases at J; junction bases unmatched: 6. CDR3 residues: CASSPTGKYEQYF. The CDR3 DNA reads TGTGCCAGCAGCCCGACAGGGAAGTACGAGCAGTACTTC.

The chain recombines TRBV4-3 with TRBJ1-2; TRBD1 matches 8 bases. Germline CDR1 and CDR2: LGHNA and YSLEER. The CDR3 loop spans 15 amino acids. J gave up 6 bases and V 2 bases, and 8 bases lay outside the gene matches. The CDR3 here is CASSQPRTGSNGYTF. CDR3 nucleotide sequence: TGCGCCAGCAGCCAACCGAGGACAGGGTCTAATGGCTACACCTTC.

This clonotype is categorized as large. This chain joins TRBV2 and TRBJ2-1, with D possibly called TRBD1 or TRBD2 (5 bases each). V lost 6 bases to trimming and J lost 8 bases, with 23 bases between them. This CDR3 contains 16 residues. Germline values: CDR1 SNHLY, CDR2 FYNNEI. The CDR3 nucleotides read TGTGCCAGCAGCCCCTTCCGGGACGTTTTAATCGATGAGCAGTTCTTC. Protein product: CASSPFRDVLIDEQFF.

The V gene is TRBV12-3 or TRBV12-4, the J gene TRBJ1-2; D is unclear. The CDR3 sequence is 12 residues long. V was clipped by 6 bases and J by 5 bases, with 10 bases between them. CDR3: CASRPGPYGYTF. Written as DNA, the CDR3 is TGTGCCAGCAGACCAGGACCGTATGGCTACACCTTC.

There are many counts of this clonotype. The rearrangement joins TRBV11-3 to TRBJ2-1; 8 positions agree with TRBD2. The J segment lost 8 bases and the V segment lost 3 bases, leaving 3 bases of the junction unmatched. CDR1 SGHNT and CDR2 YENEEA come from the germline V gene. This CDR3 comprises 13 residues. DNA for the CDR3: TGTGCCAGCAGCTTCCGGCGGGGGGATGAGCAGTTCTTC. Translated, it gives CASSFRRGDEQFF.

For the CDR3, the DNA is TGCGCCAGCAGCTTCGGGACAGGGGGTCCCCGATACGAGCAGTACGTC. Translated: CASSFGTGGPRYEQYV. This rearrangement joins TRBV5-1 to TRBJ2-7; 11 bases agree with TRBD1. The CDR3 consists of 16 residues. Germline CDR1 SGHRS, CDR2 YFSETQ. V dropped 2 bases and J dropped 4; count of bases not matched to a gene: 8.

Notes on this clonotype: The germline gene is not matched at one end of the junction; a read error may be the cause. The chain joins TRBV5-4 to TRBJ2-7; tentatively, D is TRBD1 (6 bases). This CDR3 region has 12 residues. The V gene's germline CDR1 is SGHNT and CDR2 YYREEE (reference sequence). The CDR3 protein is CASSLQGSEQHF. The DNA of the CDR3 is TGTGCCAGCAGTCTACAGGGCTCCGAGCAGCACTTC.

There are many counts of this clonotype. This sequence joins TRBV6-1 and TRBJ2-1, with TRBD2 identical over 7 bases. The CDR3 spans 15 residues. V was clipped by 2 bases and J by 5 bases; unmatched bases: 6. Germline CDR1 and CDR2: MNHNS and SASEGT. The CDR3: CASSEISGSNNEQFF. DNA of the CDR3: TGTGCCAGCAGTGAAATTAGCGGGTCCAACAATGAGCAGTTCTTC.

By its share, this clonotype is medium-sized. The V call is TRBV30, the J call TRBJ2-7; 7 bases are a match to TRBD2. The CDR3 totals 14 residues. Germline V gene lookup returns CDR1 GTSNPN and CDR2 SVGIG (reference sequence). The V and J ends lost 1 base and 0 bases, in that order; junction bases with no gene match: 3. Here the CDR3 reads CAWSEGGPSYEQYF. DNA of the CDR3: TGTGCCTGGAGTGAGGGAGGGCCCTCCTACGAGCAGTACTTC.

This clonotype was counted at least ten times. The chain couples TRBV6-2 or TRBV6-3 to TRBJ1-4; the D gene is possibly TRBD1 (5 bases). Germline assignment: CDR1 MNHEY and CDR2 SVGEGT. The CDR3 has 14 residues. The V end was cut by 5 bases, the J end by 4 bases, with 11 bases between. CDR3 loop: CASSNRDFNEKLFF. The CDR3 bases are TGTGCCAGCAGTAACCGGGACTTTAATGAAAAACTGTTTTTT.

This clonotype was counted a few times. The chain has TRBV5-5 and TRBJ2-7; TRBD1 matches at 11 bases. Germline V gene lookup returns CDR1 SGHKS and CDR2 YYEKEE (reference sequence). There are 15 residues in the CDR3. V was clipped by 1 base and J by 4 bases; unmatched bases: 4. This CDR3 reads CASSLMDRGQYEQYF. The CDR3 DNA follows: TGTGCCAGCAGCTTGATGGACAGGGGGCAATACGAGCAGTACTTC. Complete variable domain (other parts from reference TRBV5-5 and TRBJ2-7): DAGVTQSPTHLIKTRGQQVTLRCSPISGHKSVSWYQQVLGQGPQFIFQYYEKEERGRGNFPDRFSARQFPNYSSELNVNALLLGDSALYLCASSLMDRGQYEQYFGPGTRLTVT.

The CDR3, as DNA: TGCAGTGCTCTATATGGTCAGGAGACCCAGTACTTC. As protein: CSALYGQETQYF. The V gene is TRBV20-1, the J gene TRBJ2-5; no clear D. V gave up 5 bases and J gave up 5 bases, with 12 bases separating them. Germline values: CDR1 DFQATT, CDR2 SNEGSKA (reference sequence). The CDR3 is 12 amino acids.

This chain links TRBV11-2 with TRBJ2-3, with 13 bases lining up with TRBD2. This CDR3 is built from 15 residues. J was trimmed by 6 bases and V by 7 bases; bases with no gene match: 7. Germline CDR1 reads SGHAT; CDR2 reads FQNNGV. CDR3 nucleotides: TGTGCCAGCACCTTGACTAGCGGGAGGTTGGATACGCAGTATTTT. Amino acids: CASTLTSGRLDTQYF. Full variable domain (rest looked up from reference TRBV11-2 and TRBJ2-3): EAGVAQSPRYKIIEKRQSVAFWCNPISGHATLYWYQQILGQGPKLLIQFQNNGVVDDSQLPKDRFSAERLKGVDSTLKIQPAKLEDSAVYLCASTLTSGRLDTQYFGPGTRLTVL.

This chain uses TRBV10-3 with TRBJ2-6, with D unclear. Trimming took off 7 bases at V and 2 bases at J, with 0 bases between the two ends. Germline assignment: CDR1 ENHRY and CDR2 SYGVKD. The CDR3 extends over 11 amino acids. CDR3 in amino acids: CAITGANVLTF. CDR3 DNA sequence: TGTGCCATCACTGGGGCCAACGTCCTGACTTTC.